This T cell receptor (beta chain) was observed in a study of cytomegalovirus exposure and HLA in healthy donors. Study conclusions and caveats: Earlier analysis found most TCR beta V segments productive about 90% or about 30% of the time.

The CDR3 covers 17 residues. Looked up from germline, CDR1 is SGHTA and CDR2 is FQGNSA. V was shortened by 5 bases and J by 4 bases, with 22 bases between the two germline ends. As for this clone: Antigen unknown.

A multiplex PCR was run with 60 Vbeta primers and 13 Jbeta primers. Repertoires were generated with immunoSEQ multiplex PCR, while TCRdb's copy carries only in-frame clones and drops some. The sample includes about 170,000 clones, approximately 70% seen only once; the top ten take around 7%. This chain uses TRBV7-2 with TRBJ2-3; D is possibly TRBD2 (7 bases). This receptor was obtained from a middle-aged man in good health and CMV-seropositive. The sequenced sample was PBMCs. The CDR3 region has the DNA TGTGCCAGCAGCCCCCGTGCTGGCGGGGGCTTTCCAGATACGCAGTATTTT. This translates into CASSPRAGGGFPDTQYF.